This TCR beta chain was profiled in a study of blood T cell repertoires in COVID-19. This table comes from immunoSEQ multiplex PCR, and its TCRdb copy is limited to in-frame clones, with some not included. The table includes approximately 99,000 clones, approximately 82% detected once. The CDR3 is made up of 14 amino acids. Germline V lookup: CDR1 MDHEN, CDR2 SYDVKM. J lost 4 bases, V lost 8 bases, and 9 bases had no gene match. This clone was seen more than once but under ten times. The sequenced material came from peripheral blood. This chain joins TRBV28 and TRBJ1-1; 8 bases map to TRBD1. The origin of this receptor is a woman aged 70-85 years with acute or convalescent COVID-19. This CDR3 is CASSGQDDGTEAFF. CDR3 bases: TGTGCCAGCTCGGGACAGGATGACGGCACTGAAGCTTTCTTT.